A selection of T cell receptor beta chains follows, all from one sample in a study of T cell repertoires in cytomegalovirus infection. Antigens of these TCRs are unknown. TCRdb processed the reads anew with MiXCR; each CDR3 protein has one entry. The table shows more than 300,000 distinct CDR3 sequences, with roughly 36% occurring only once. Specimen: cultured PBMCs, collected from culture after CMV antigen stimulation. All receptors derive from a human donor in good health (CMV status not recorded). Some clones in this sample may be carry-over from other donors' samples. CDR3s include the opening cysteine and the closing phenylalanine or tryptophan. The D gene is left open where the match is weak. Clone size is stated in some rows and not others, as once, few, many or a class when expanded.

CDR3 DNA	CDR3 protein	J gene	clone size	D gene	V gene
TGTGCCAGCAGTAACAGGGTACCTAATGAAAAACTGTTTTTT	CASSNRVPNEKLFF	TRBJ1-4	few	NA	TRBV2
TGCAGCGCTTTCTCCGGCTATGGCTACACCTTC	CSAFSGYGYTF	TRBJ1-2	few	NA	TRBV29-1
TGTGCCAGCAGTTCGGCGGGAGGGTTCAACGAGCAGTACTTC	CASSSAGGFNEQYF	TRBJ2-7	few	TRBD2	TRBV28
TGTGCCAGCAGCCGTTACCCGGGACTAGCTTGGGAGACCCAGTACTTC	CASSRYPGLAWETQYF	TRBJ2-5	NA	TRBD2	TRBV27
TGCAGTGCCTCCGGACTAGCGGGAGGGCCCATGGGAGATACGCAGTATTTT	CSASGLAGGPMGDTQYF	TRBJ2-3	many	TRBD2	TRBV20-1
TGTGCCAGCAGCCCGAGGGGTCAGCGGGAGGTTAGATACAATGAGCAGTTCTTC	CASSPRGQREVRYNEQFF	TRBJ2-1	few	TRBD2	TRBV7-2
TGTGCCAGCAGTTTCGCTCTGAACACTGAAGCTTTCTTT	CASSFALNTEAFF	TRBJ1-1	few	NA	TRBV27
TGTGCCAGCAGCCCTATCGGGACAGGGGGAAGAAACACCATATATTTT	CASSPIGTGGRNTIYF	TRBJ1-3	few	TRBD1	TRBV28
TGTGCCAGTAATCAAGCGGGGGACACCGGGGAGCTGTTTTTT	CASNQAGDTGELFF	TRBJ2-2	once	TRBD2	TRBV19
TGTGCCAGCAGTTACCGGGACTGGTATGGCTACACCTTC	CASSYRDWYGYTF	TRBJ1-2	NA	NA	TRBV12-3/TRBV12-4
TGTGCCAGCAGTCCCCGGGACAGGGGTTCCCCGGTGGCGGGAGGCCGACAAGAGACCCAGTACTTC	CASSPRDRGSPVAGGRQETQYF	TRBJ2-5	NA	TRBD1	TRBV6-2/TRBV6-3
TGTGCCAGTAGTATCCTAGGGTCTAGCTCCGGGGAGACCCAGTACTTC	CASSILGSSSGETQYF	TRBJ2-5	NA	NA	TRBV19
TGTGCCAGCAGACCAGCGGCGACTAGCGCCTCCTACAATGAGCAGTTCTTC	CASRPAATSASYNEQFF	TRBJ2-1	few	TRBD2	TRBV6-1
TGTGCCAGCAGACTACTCGGGGCGGCGGCAGATACGCAGTATTTT	CASRLLGAAADTQYF	TRBJ2-3	NA	NA	TRBV12-3/TRBV12-4
TGTGCCAGTAGTATACAGGGGGCCGCTTTCCCCGAAAAACTGTTTTTT	CASSIQGAAFPEKLFF	TRBJ1-4	NA	TRBD1	TRBV19
TGTGCCACCAGCATTTCGGGTGCTAGCACAGATACGCAGTATTTT	CATSISGASTDTQYF	TRBJ2-3	NA	NA	TRBV15
TGTGCCAGCAGCTTAGCCCGCGGGGGGGAGACCCAGTACTTC	CASSLARGGETQYF	TRBJ2-5	once	TRBD2	TRBV7-2
TGTGCCAGCAGCCGGACCCACACAGATACGCAGTATTTT	CASSRTHTDTQYF	TRBJ2-3	NA	NA	TRBV7-2
TGTGCCAGCAGAAAGACAGGGGAGGGTAGCACCGGGGAGCTGTTTTTT	CASRKTGEGSTGELFF	TRBJ2-2	NA	NA	TRBV6-2/TRBV6-3
TGTGCCAGCAGCTCTCTTCCCTGGGGGCAGTTCTTC	CASSSLPWGQFF	TRBJ2-1	NA	NA	TRBV7-9
TGTGCCACGACCCTTCGGGGGGGCGCGGGTACTGAAGCTTTCTTT	CATTLRGGAGTEAFF	TRBJ1-1	NA	NA	TRBV6-2/TRBV6-3
TGTGCCAGCAGGAAGGCCGGGACTTCTTACACAGATACGCAGTATTTT	CASRKAGTSYTDTQYF	TRBJ2-3	NA	NA	TRBV6-2/TRBV6-3
TGTGCCAGCAGCCGTTACGGGGCCGCGGGGCAGTTCTTC	CASSRYGAAGQFF	TRBJ2-1	many	NA	TRBV7-3
TGTGCCAGCAGCCTCCAGGGGGCGAGTTCACCCCTCCACTTT	CASSLQGASSPLHF	TRBJ1-6	many	TRBD1	TRBV7-2
TGTGCCAGCAGCTTATTAACAGGGGTTGGGCAGTTCTTC	CASSLLTGVGQFF	TRBJ2-1	NA	TRBD1	TRBV7-9
TGTGCCAGCAGTGAAGTGGCTAGCAGGCAAGAGACCCAGTACTTC	CASSEVASRQETQYF	TRBJ2-5	NA	NA	TRBV2
TGTGCCAGCAGCCGCCGGGGGAGGGGAACCTACAATGAGCAGTTCTTC	CASSRRGRGTYNEQFF	TRBJ2-1	NA	TRBD2	TRBV7-9
TGTGCCACCCTCGGCGGGTGGGGGCAGTTCTTC	CATLGGWGQFF	TRBJ2-1	once	NA	TRBV6-1
TGTGCCAGTAGTATGGAAAGTAGCGGGAGCTATGAGCAGTTCTTC	CASSMESSGSYEQFF	TRBJ2-1	NA	TRBD2	TRBV19
TGCAGCGTGTCTCGGAAGAACACTGAAGCTTTCTTT	CSVSRKNTEAFF	TRBJ1-1	NA	NA	TRBV29-1
TGTGCCAGCAGTTTATTAGTAGGACAGGGGGCCTACGAGCAGTACTTC	CASSLLVGQGAYEQYF	TRBJ2-7	many	TRBD1	TRBV28
TGTGCCAGCAGCTTAGTAGGGACTAGCGGGAGCTACCATCCGGGGGAGCTGTTTTTT	CASSLVGTSGSYHPGELFF	TRBJ2-2	many	TRBD2	TRBV7-8
TGTGCTAGTGGGACTACGGGGCGGACTCACACCGGGGAGCTGTTTTTT	CASGTTGRTHTGELFF	TRBJ2-2	NA	NA	TRBV12-5
TGTGCCAGCAGCGTAGGACTAGCGGGAACCTACGAGCAGTACTTC	CASSVGLAGTYEQYF	TRBJ2-7	NA	TRBD2	TRBV9
TGTGCCAGCAGCTTCAGGCTAGCGGAACTGGAGGGGGAGACCCAGTACTTC	CASSFRLAELEGETQYF	TRBJ2-5	few	TRBD2	TRBV7-6
TGTGCCAGTAGTACCGGAGCCCTGGGAAACACCATATATTTT	CASSTGALGNTIYF	TRBJ1-3	NA	NA	TRBV19
TGTGCCAGAGAAAAACCCCGGACTAGCGAGAGAGAGTACACCGGGGAGCTGTTTTTT	CAREKPRTSEREYTGELFF	TRBJ2-2	few	TRBD2	TRBV12-3/TRBV12-4
TGTGCCAGCAGTTTAAGGGGTGACATTCAGTACTTC	CASSLRGDIQYF	TRBJ2-4	few	NA	TRBV27
TGTGCCAGCAGCCTCCGGATAGGGCCCAATTCACCCCTCCACTTT	CASSLRIGPNSPLHF	TRBJ1-6	few	NA	TRBV7-9